The 27 T cell receptor beta chains below were found in one sample sequenced in a study of cytomegalovirus exposure and HLA in healthy donors. PCR employed 60 Vbeta and 13 Jbeta primers. Sequenced by immunoSEQ multiplex PCR; TCRdb stores in-frame clones only, minus some. Of fewer than 200,000 clones in the sample, 70% to 85% are singletons; the top ten hold roughly 0.76%. Sequenced material: PBMCs. These receptors were obtained from a woman aged 40 to 55 in good health and CMV-seronegative.

The chain is built from TRBV5-1 and TRBJ1-2; tentatively, D is TRBD1 (5 bases). This CDR3 is 11 amino acids long. The ends were cut back, 4 bases at V and 6 bases at J, with 7 bases in the middle. Germline V lookup: CDR1 SGHRS, CDR2 YFSETQ. The CDR3: CASSTGDGYTF. The CDR3 coding sequence is TGCGCCAGCAGCACAGGAGATGGCTACACCTTC.

V is TRBV5-1 and J is TRBJ1-2; D possibly corresponds to TRBD1 (6 bases). CDR3 length equals 13 residues. The V end was cut by 0 bases, the J end by 5 bases, with 8 bases between. The germline CDR1 and CDR2 sequences are SGHRS and YFSETQ. The CDR3: CASSLDRVYGYTF. The CDR3 coding sequence is TGCGCCAGCAGCTTGGACAGGGTATATGGCTACACCTTC.

V gene TRBV19 combines with J gene TRBJ1-5, with 8 bases that match TRBD1. The junction had 18 bases not matched to a gene; V was cut back by 7 bases and J by 7 bases. The germline CDR1 and CDR2 sequences are LNHDA and SQIVND (reference sequence). CDR3 length: 17 residues. The CDR3 loop is CASMNSRAGGSGQPQHF. CDR3 nucleotides: TGTGCCAGTATGAATTCCCGGGCAGGGGGCAGCGGGCAGCCCCAGCATTTT.

The gene calls are TRBV5-5 and TRBJ1-1; no firm D call. Trimming pared 0 bases from V and 8 bases from J, leaving 14 bases between. Germline V gene lookup returns CDR1 SGHKS and CDR2 YYEKEE (reference sequence). The CDR3 runs to 14 residues. CDR3 in DNA: TGTGCCAGCAGCTTGGAATCCGCAGACGGGGAAGCTTTCTTT. The encoded protein is CASSLESADGEAFF.

This chain links TRBV9 with TRBJ2-1, with D tentatively TRBD2 (6 bases). V lost 4 bases and J 8 bases, leaving 16 bases between the germline ends. The CDR3 sequence is 14 residues long. Germline assignment: CDR1 SGDLS and CDR2 YYNGEE. The CDR3 DNA reads as TGTGCCAGCAGCCTCGTTCGGGGGTTGGATGAGCAGTTCTTC. Amino acid sequence: CASSLVRGLDEQFF. The full variable domain, with the rest looked up from reference TRBV9 and TRBJ2-1, is DSGVTQTPKHLITATGQRVTLRCSPRSGDLSVYWYQQSLDQGLQFLIQYYNGEERAKGNILERFSAQQFPDLHSELNLSSLELGDSALYFCASSLVRGLDEQFFGPGTRLTVL.

CDR3 residues: CASSFPVAGGNTEAFF. The CDR3 nucleotides are TGTGCCAGCAGCTTCCCGGTTGCGGGCGGTAACACTGAAGCTTTCTTT. The J gene is TRBJ1-1, the V gene TRBV5-4; D gene uncertain. The V end was cut by 2 bases, the J end by 2 bases, with 16 bases between. Germline V lookup: CDR1 SGHNT, CDR2 YYREEE (reference sequence). This CDR3 comprises 16 residues.

The J gene is TRBJ2-2, the V gene TRBV5-4; the match to TRBD2 covers 8 bases. This CDR3 has 16 amino acids. CDR1 is SGHNT and CDR2 is YYREEE in the germline V gene (reference sequence). After removal of 3 bases from V and 4 bases from J, the junction contained 8 bases not matched to a gene. The CDR3 loop is CASSSGVAGPTGELFF. The CDR3 nucleotides read TGTGCCAGCAGCTCGGGGGTAGCGGGGCCCACCGGGGAGCTGTTTTTT. The full variable domain, rest sourced from reference TRBV5-4 and TRBJ2-2, is ETGVTQSPTHLIKTRGQQVTLRCSSQSGHNTVSWYQQALGQGPQFIFQYYREEENGRGNFPPRFSGLQFPNYSSELNVNALELDDSALYLCASSSGVAGPTGELFFGEGSRLTVL.

This sequence joins TRBV5-1 and TRBJ2-1; D perhaps matches TRBD1 (5 bases). The CDR3 extends over 14 amino acids. V gave up 2 bases and J gave up 1 base, with 7 bases separating them. In germline, CDR1 is SGHRS, CDR2 YFSETQ. CDR3 sequence: CASSFRDSYNEQFF. In nucleotides, the CDR3 is TGCGCCAGCAGCTTCAGGGATTCCTACAATGAGCAGTTCTTC.

The V call is TRBV15, the J call TRBJ1-1; 9 bases match TRBD1. V dropped 3 bases and J dropped 1; count of bases not matched to a gene: 6. The CDR3 is 16 residues long. Per the germline V gene, CDR1 is LNHNV and CDR2 is YYDKDF (reference sequence). The CDR3 region has the DNA TGTGCCACCAGCAGTGACAGGGGGAGAACGAACACTGAAGCTTTCTTT. Translated, it gives CATSSDRGRTNTEAFF. Complete variable domain (other parts from reference TRBV15 and TRBJ1-1): DAMVIQNPRYQVTQFGKPVTLSCSQTLNHNVMYWYQQKSSQAPKLLFHYYDKDFNNEADTPDNFQSRRPNTSFCFLDIRSPGLGDTAMYLCATSSDRGRTNTEAFFGQGTRLTVV.

This clone has just a few counts. This chain links TRBV30 with TRBJ2-6; D is perhaps TRBD1 (5 bases). V was shortened by 0 bases and J by 9 bases, with 12 bases between the two germline ends. The CDR3 extends over 14 amino acids. CDR1 is GTSNPN, CDR2 SVGIG, per germline (reference sequence). The CDR3 protein is CAWSVQAGYNVLTF. The CDR3, as DNA: TGTGCCTGGAGTGTACAGGCAGGCTACAACGTCCTGACTTTC.

This clone appeared a few times. The chain carries TRBV6-5 and TRBJ1-6, with D tentatively TRBD1 (6 bases). The CDR3 consists of 13 residues. With 2 bases removed from V and 8 bases from J, the gap between germline ends came to 7 bases. Germline CDR1 MNHEY, CDR2 SVGAGI. CDR3 nucleotide sequence: TGTGCCAGCAGTTACCGACAGGATTCACCCCTCCACTTT. Its protein product is CASSYRQDSPLHF.

The J gene is TRBJ1-1, the V gene TRBV7-9; no definite D call. The V and J ends lost 1 base and 6 bases respectively, with 9 bases between them. In germline, CDR1 is SEHNR, CDR2 FQNEAQ (reference sequence). The CDR3 has 13 residues. Here the CDR3 DNA reads TGTGCCAGCAGCTTAGGTAGGAGGGCTGAAGCTTTCTTT. Residues: CASSLGRRAEAFF. The full variable domain, with the rest looked up from reference TRBV7-9 and TRBJ1-1, is DTGVSQNPRHKITKRGQNVTFRCDPISEHNRLYWYRQTLGQGPEFLTYFQNEAQLEKSRLLSDRFSAERPKGSFSTLEIQRTEQGDSAMYLCASSLGRRAEAFFGQGTRLTVV.

The CDR3 protein is CASSATLWGTAQSPLHF. As DNA, the CDR3 is TGTGCCAGCAGCGCTACCCTCTGGGGCACCGCCCAATCACCCCTCCACTTT. The rearrangement joins TRBV5-5 to TRBJ1-6; D perhaps matches TRBD1 (5 bases). Germline CDR1 is SGHKS and CDR2 is YYEKEE (reference sequence). This CDR3 region has 17 residues. Between the trimmed V and J ends, which lost 4 bases and 10 bases, there was a span of 24 bases. Filled out from reference TRBV5-5 and TRBJ1-6, the complete variable domain reads DAGVTQSPTHLIKTRGQQVTLRCSPISGHKSVSWYQQVLGQGPQFIFQYYEKEERGRGNFPDRFSARQFPNYSSELNVNALLLGDSALYLCASSATLWGTAQSPLHFGNGTRLTVT.

The chain is built from TRBV19 and TRBJ1-5; the D gene is possibly TRBD1 (6 bases). Per the germline V gene, CDR1 is LNHDA and CDR2 is SQIVND (reference sequence). CDR3 size: 15 residues. V shed 4 bases and J shed 5 bases, with 15 bases lying between them. DNA for the CDR3: TGTGCCAGTAGTAAGTATCAGGGGATGGATCAGCCCCAGCATTTT. This encodes CASSKYQGMDQPQHF.

This sequence joins TRBV7-9 and TRBJ1-4; perhaps TRBD1 as D (6 bases). Trimming cost V 4 bases and J 8 bases, with 14 bases left between them. Germline CDR1 and CDR2: SEHNR and FQNEAQ (reference sequence). CDR3 length: 14 residues. The CDR3 sequence is CASSSGTYEEKLFF. The CDR3 DNA follows: TGTGCCAGCAGCTCCGGGACATATGAGGAAAAACTGTTTTTT. The full variable domain, its missing parts supplied by reference TRBV7-9 and TRBJ1-4, is DTGVSQNPRHKITKRGQNVTFRCDPISEHNRLYWYRQTLGQGPEFLTYFQNEAQLEKSRLLSDRFSAERPKGSFSTLEIQRTEQGDSAMYLCASSSGTYEEKLFFGSGTQLSVL.

The rearrangement joins TRBV29-1 to TRBJ2-3; the D gene is possibly TRBD2 (5 bases). This CDR3 has 13 residues. The germline V and J ends were trimmed by 6 bases and 0 bases, with 10 bases remaining between them. The germline gives CDR1 SQVTM, CDR2 ANQGSEA. Here the CDR3 reads CSVESGSTDTQYF. In nucleotides, the CDR3 is TGCAGCGTGGAAAGCGGCAGCACAGATACGCAGTATTTT.

A few counts support this clone. Other DNA sequences within the sample encode an identical CDR3. V gene TRBV5-1 combines with J gene TRBJ1-5, with 7 bases lining up with TRBD1. Germline CDR1 is SGHRS and CDR2 is YFSETQ. CDR3 size: 15 residues. V lost 0 bases and J lost 1; bases outside the gene matches: 1. This chain's CDR3 is CASSLGQGSNQPQHF. DNA of the CDR3: TGCGCCAGCAGCTTGGGACAGGGAAGCAATCAGCCCCAGCATTTT.

V usage is TRBV27 and J usage is TRBJ2-5, with D possibly TRBD2 on 7 matching bases. The J call is uncertain, as TRBJ2-7 better fits the DNA end. This CDR3 has 15 residues. Germline assignment: CDR1 MNHEY and CDR2 SMNVEV (reference sequence). CDR3 bases: TGTGCCAGCAGTTTACGGGGGGCCGTAACCTACGAGCAGTACTTC. Its protein product is CASSLRGAVTYEQYF.

The chain recombines TRBV5-6 with TRBJ1-2; no definite D call. The CDR3 covers 14 residues. Germline CDR1 reads SGHDT; CDR2 reads YYEEEE. V lost 5 bases and J 4 bases, leaving 15 bases between the germline ends. CDR3: CASSAARLIYGYTF. In nucleotides, the CDR3 is TGTGCCAGCAGTGCCGCTAGGTTGATCTATGGCTACACCTTC.

This clone was seen once. The chain recombines TRBV27 with TRBJ2-7; 10 bases agree with TRBD2. V lost 5 bases and J lost 3; bases outside the gene matches: 7. Looked up from germline, CDR1 is MNHEY and CDR2 is SMNVEV (reference sequence). The CDR3 contains 15 residues. The CDR3 protein is CASSTRLAGHYEQYF. For the CDR3, the DNA is TGTGCCAGCAGTACACGACTAGCGGGCCACTACGAGCAGTACTTC.

The chain combines TRBV28 with TRBJ2-7, with TRBD2 identical over 8 bases. CDR1 is MDHEN, CDR2 SYDVKM, per germline. The ends lost 10 bases at V and 5 bases at J; junction bases unmatched: 7. This CDR3 has 12 amino acids. CDR3 sequence reads: CATYSGTDEQYF. The CDR3, as DNA: TGTGCCACCTATAGCGGGACCGACGAGCAGTACTTC.

This clone was observed once. The chain links TRBV7-9 to TRBJ1-2; D not certain. CDR3 length equals 17 residues. Trimming took 2 bases from V and 8 from J, leaving 24 bases between them. Germline CDR1 reads SEHNR; CDR2 reads FQNEAQ (reference sequence). This chain's CDR3 is CASSLPNFPTTPGGYTF. CDR3 DNA: TGTGCCAGCAGCTTACCCAATTTTCCGACAACCCCTGGGGGCTACACCTTC.

CDR3 in DNA: TGTGCCAGCAGTTTGACAGGGGGGCAAGAGACCCAGTACTTC. This sequence encodes CASSLTGGQETQYF. The chain uses TRBV6-5 and TRBJ2-5; TRBD1 matches 9 bases. Germline V lookup: CDR1 MNHEY, CDR2 SVGAGI. V shed 4 bases and J 2 bases; nucleotides not matched to a gene: 2. This CDR3 has 14 amino acids.

This clone occurred a few times. This sequence joins TRBV6-1 and TRBJ2-1; 7 nucleotides match TRBD1. The CDR3 runs 15 residues. The V gene's germline CDR1 is MNHNS and CDR2 SASEGT. V was clipped by 4 bases and J by 3 bases; unmatched bases: 6. CDR3 region: CASSVVGGIYNEQFF. Written as DNA, the CDR3 is TGTGCCAGCAGTGTGGTAGGGGGCATCTACAATGAGCAGTTCTTC.

The table lists this clone with a count of one. The chain combines TRBV19 with TRBJ2-1; possible D gene TRBD1, 6 bases. CDR1 is LNHDA and CDR2 is SQIVND in the germline V gene (reference sequence). The CDR3 is 12 residues long. The V end lost 8 bases, the J end lost 6 bases, and 11 bases lay between the germline ends. CDR3 sequence: CASGQGRNEQFF. Written as DNA, the CDR3 is TGTGCCAGTGGGCAGGGGCGCAATGAGCAGTTCTTC.

The genes are TRBV9 and TRBJ2-7, with TRBD2 matching over 13 bases. CDR1 and CDR2 (germline): SGDLS, YYNGEE. The CDR3 loop spans 15 amino acids. The V gene end was trimmed by 3 bases and the J gene end by 7 bases; junction bases not matched to a gene: 7. CDR3 protein: CASSAAPGLAGEQYF. The CDR3 DNA reads TGTGCCAGCAGCGCCGCCCCGGGACTAGCGGGAGAGCAGTACTTC.

The rearrangement links TRBV2 to TRBJ2-7; a possible D gene is TRBD1 (5 bases). V dropped 9 bases and J dropped 4 bases, with 13 bases sitting between them. The length of the CDR3 is 12 residues. The germline V gene encodes CDR1 SNHLY and CDR2 FYNNEI. Here the CDR3 DNA reads TGTGCCAGTTCTGGGGCGAGATACGAGCAGTACTTC. It translates to CASSGARYEQYF.